This T cell receptor (beta chain) stems from a study of T cells in Graves' hyperthyroidism and ophthalmopathy. Broader study findings: Patients with ophthalmopathy were separated from those with stable hyperthyroidism by a 13 V-J model.

Germline-derived CDR1 and CDR2 are MDHEN and SYDVKM. Between the trimmed V and J ends, which lost 6 bases and 0 bases, there was a span of 12 bases. The CDR3 runs 15 residues. Researchers took RNA transcripts and amplified the TCR beta CDR3 regions from them. Using the HTBI primer set, a first-round RT-PCR was run on the TCR CDR3. Each CDR3 protein gets one entry after TCRdb re-called the multiplex PCR reads with MiXCR. The sample holds approximately 350,000 distinct CDR3 sequences, roughly 15% seen once. As for this clonotype: Its antigen is still unknown.

This sequence was found in a woman aged 55 to 70 with Graves' ophthalmopathy. The chain links TRBV28 to TRBJ1-5, with D possibly TRBD1 on 6 matching bases. What was sequenced was blood. The CDR3 is CASSSGQYSNQPQHF. CDR3 in DNA: TGTGCCAGCAGCTCCGGACAGTATAGCAATCAGCCCCAGCATTTT.